These T cell receptor beta chains were read from a single sample in a study of CD8+CD57+ T cells in acquired aplastic anemia. From the reads, TCRdb called clonotypes with MiXCR, one entry per CDR3 protein. The sample has 400,000 to 500,000 distinct CDR3 sequences, around 68% seen once. What was sequenced was sorted CD4+, CD8+, or CD8+CD57+ T cells (not recorded which) from PBMCs. These receptors were collected from a human donor in good health, serving as a control. The CDR3 runs from the conserved cysteine through the conserved F or W.

J: TRBJ2-7; V: TRBV6-2/TRBV6-3; CDR3: CASSSTSSYEQYF
J: TRBJ1-1; V: TRBV9; CDR3: CASSVVDRGEAFF
J: TRBJ1-1; V: TRBV5-1; CDR3: CASSWKPGSDEAFF
J: TRBJ1-1; V: TRBV7-7; CDR3: CASSRDGTGAQAFF
J: TRBJ1-2; V: TRBV4-2; CDR3: CASSQVRADYGYTF
J: TRBJ2-7; V: TRBV20-1; CDR3: CSARGRGTGIPYNTYEQYF
J: TRBJ1-2; V: TRBV29-1; CDR3: CSVGTGDNYGYTF
J: TRBJ1-3; V: TRBV11-1; CDR3: CASSPTSVAGGNTIYF
J: TRBJ2-7; V: TRBV10-3; CDR3: CAISKYGTCVYEQYF
J: TRBJ2-3; V: TRBV7-2; CDR3: CASSIQGERSDTQYF
J: TRBJ2-3; V: TRBV7-6; CDR3: CASSLEVRASGITDTQYF
J: TRBJ2-7; V: TRBV29-1; CDR3: CSAWDRGYEQYF
J: TRBJ1-1; V: TRBV7-2; CDR3: CASSSGGGDGVF
J: TRBJ2-1; V: TRBV5-1; CDR3: CASSLGTYSYNEQFF
J: TRBJ1-1; V: TRBV7-2; CDR3: CASSLVGRPGLAEF
J: TRBJ2-5; V: TRBV7-8; CDR3: CASSFSAGGTQYF
J: TRBJ1-2; V: TRBV12-3/TRBV12-4; CDR3: CASSTIPGQGNYGYTF
J: TRBJ1-1; V: TRBV9; CDR3: CASSESATTEKLF
J: TRBJ1-5; V: TRBV2; CDR3: CASSFTESYNQNQHF
J: TRBJ1-5; V: TRBV24-1; CDR3: CATSVRDNQPQHF
J: TRBJ1-5; V: TRBV18; CDR3: CASSPLNGQRDQPQHF
J: TRBJ2-7; V: TRBV6-6; CDR3: CASIGSSYEQYF
J: TRBJ2-7; V: TRBV7-2; CDR3: CASSRLAGRGSCEQYF
J: TRBJ1-1; V: TRBV7-9; CDR3: CASSLESTEAFF
J: TRBJ1-2; V: TRBV7-3; CDR3: CASSLQRTSAGYTF
J: TRBJ2-7; V: TRBV7-8; CDR3: CASSLRTSGGQCSQYF
J: TRBJ2-1; V: TRBV5-1; CDR3: CASSLGVSDVQFF
J: TRBJ2-1; V: TRBV19; CDR3: CASIRDRDNEQFF
J: TRBJ2-7; V: TRBV7-6; CDR3: CASSAGSFSYEQYF
J: TRBJ2-7; V: TRBV7-4; CDR3: CASSAVAEGRGEEYF
J: TRBJ2-7; V: TRBV12-3/TRBV12-4; CDR3: CASRRGGAGGVGYEQYF
J: TRBJ2-5; V: TRBV7-8; CDR3: CASSRITRVQETQYF
J: TRBJ2-2; V: TRBV6-7; CDR3: CASSSDLRGGRNTGELFF
J: TRBJ2-1; V: TRBV5-1; CDR3: CASSGGTSGGTEFF
J: TRBJ2-3; V: TRBV20-1; CDR3: CSARARAMTDTQYF
J: TRBJ2-3; V: TRBV7-3; CDR3: CASSIKGTDTPYF
J: TRBJ2-1; V: TRBV12-3/TRBV12-4; CDR3: CASSGGSPYNEQFF
J: TRBJ2-1; V: TRBV2; CDR3: CASTLSGGYNEQFF
J: TRBJ2-3; V: TRBV4-1; CDR3: CASSLGPWTVGTDTQYF
J: TRBJ2-5; V: TRBV12-3/TRBV12-4; CDR3: CASGPGQGQETQYF
J: TRBJ1-5; V: TRBV7-2; CDR3: CASCTDYQPQHF
J: TRBJ1-6; V: TRBV7-2; CDR3: CASTDRFNSPLGF
J: TRBJ2-3; V: TRBV19; CDR3: CASSPSDRGFGDTQYF
J: TRBJ1-1; V: TRBV5-1; CDR3: CASSSDGGGTEAFF
J: TRBJ2-5; V: TRBV24-1; CDR3: CAASDPTSQEAQYF
J: TRBJ2-3; V: TRBV7-3; CDR3: CASSLTGTTLKLSF